This is a list of T cell receptor beta chains from one sample in a study of cytomegalovirus exposure and HLA in healthy donors. Measured with immunoSEQ multiplex PCR; TCRdb has only the in-frame clones, and not every one. The data show about 64,000 clones, roughly 90% seen once. The sequenced material came from PBMCs. The receptors here all came from a woman aged 18-29 years in good health and CMV-seronegative. The CDR3 runs from the conserved cysteine through the conserved F or W. The order of the fields is clone size, V gene, D gene, J gene, CDR3 DNA, CDR3 protein. A D gene is named only where the DNA matches it firmly. Not all rows give a size; the values are once, few, many and, for expanded clones, a class.

clone size: -; V gene: TRBV5-4; D gene: TRBD1; J gene: TRBJ2-2; CDR3 DNA: TGTGCCAGCAGCCCGCGGACAGGGGGATACACCGGGGAGCTGTTTTTT; CDR3 protein: CASSPRTGGYTGELFF
clone size: -; V gene: TRBV30; D gene: -; J gene: TRBJ2-4; CDR3 DNA: TGTGCCTACTCGCCGGGACACCTCAAAAACATTCAGTACTTC; CDR3 protein: CAYSPGHLKNIQYF
clone size: -; V gene: TRBV4-2; D gene: TRBD1; J gene: TRBJ1-2; CDR3 DNA: TGTGCCAGCAGCCAGGGAAACAGGGGTCCAACTTATGGCTACACCTTC; CDR3 protein: CASSQGNRGPTYGYTF
clone size: -; V gene: TRBV4-2; D gene: TRBD2; J gene: TRBJ2-3; CDR3 DNA: TGTGCCAGCAGCCAGGGAGCGGGAGGGCCACGAGATACGCAGTATTTT; CDR3 protein: CASSQGAGGPRDTQYF
clone size: -; V gene: TRBV27; D gene: -; J gene: TRBJ2-7; CDR3 DNA: TGTGCCAGCAGTTTGAAGTGGGAGGAAACCTACGAGCAGTACTTC; CDR3 protein: CASSLKWEETYEQYF
clone size: -; V gene: TRBV6-1; D gene: TRBD1; J gene: TRBJ1-5; CDR3 DNA: TGTGCCAGCAGTGGTATCCCGCCGGGACAGGGTTTAGGTCAGCCCCAGCATTTT; CDR3 protein: CASSGIPPGQGLGQPQHF
clone size: -; V gene: TRBV6-5; D gene: -; J gene: TRBJ1-1; CDR3 DNA: TGTGCCAGCAGTTACACGGGGTCTGAAGCTTTCTTT; CDR3 protein: CASSYTGSEAFF
clone size: -; V gene: TRBV12-5; D gene: TRBD1; J gene: TRBJ1-5; CDR3 DNA: TGTGCTAGTGGTTTAGGGACAGGGGCTCATCAGCCCCAGCATTTT; CDR3 protein: CASGLGTGAHQPQHF
clone size: -; V gene: TRBV6-1; D gene: -; J gene: TRBJ2-7; CDR3 DNA: TGTGCCAGCAGGGAACCATCGAGAGCCTACGAGCAGTACTTC; CDR3 protein: CASREPSRAYEQYF
clone size: -; V gene: TRBV4-2; D gene: TRBD1; J gene: TRBJ1-5; CDR3 DNA: TGTGCCAGCAGCCAAGGAGGGGACAGATATCAGCCCCAGCATTTT; CDR3 protein: CASSQGGDRYQPQHF
clone size: -; V gene: TRBV5-5; D gene: -; J gene: TRBJ2-5; CDR3 DNA: TGTGCCAGCAGCTTGGCAGGACAGCAAGAGACCCAGTACTTC; CDR3 protein: CASSLAGQQETQYF
clone size: -; V gene: TRBV18; D gene: TRBD1; J gene: TRBJ2-3; CDR3 DNA: TGTGCCAGCTCACCGAGACAGGGCCCCAGCACAGATACGCAGTATTTT; CDR3 protein: CASSPRQGPSTDTQYF
clone size: -; V gene: TRBV6-5; D gene: -; J gene: TRBJ1-5; CDR3 DNA: TGTGCCAGCAGGAAGGCAGGGGACTACCAGCCCCAGCATTTT; CDR3 protein: CASRKAGDYQPQHF
clone size: -; V gene: TRBV4-1; D gene: -; J gene: TRBJ2-2; CDR3 DNA: TGCGCCAGCAGCCAGGTTTTGCGGGGTCGGACCGGGGAGCTGTTTTTT; CDR3 protein: CASSQVLRGRTGELFF
clone size: -; V gene: TRBV4-2; D gene: -; J gene: TRBJ2-3; CDR3 DNA: TGTGCCAGCAGCCAAGGTAATGGGGCGGTCACAGATACGCAGTATTTT; CDR3 protein: CASSQGNGAVTDTQYF
clone size: -; V gene: TRBV6-1; D gene: -; J gene: TRBJ1-1; CDR3 DNA: TGTGCCAGCAGTGCCCGGGTCGGCGGCACTGAAGCTTTCTTT; CDR3 protein: CASSARVGGTEAFF
clone size: -; V gene: TRBV28; D gene: TRBD2; J gene: TRBJ2-5; CDR3 DNA: TGTGCCAGCAGTTTATCCGGGGGGTACCAAGAGACCCAGTACTTC; CDR3 protein: CASSLSGGYQETQYF
clone size: -; V gene: TRBV15; D gene: TRBD1; J gene: TRBJ2-5; CDR3 DNA: TGTGCCACCAGCAGCCGGGACAGGGGCCTGGAGACCCAGTACTTC; CDR3 protein: CATSSRDRGLETQYF
clone size: -; V gene: TRBV27; D gene: TRBD2; J gene: TRBJ2-1; CDR3 DNA: TGTGCCAGCAGAAAAACCAGACTAGCGGGGACGCTTTACAATGAGCAGTTCTTC; CDR3 protein: CASRKTRLAGTLYNEQFF
clone size: -; V gene: TRBV19; D gene: TRBD1; J gene: TRBJ1-2; CDR3 DNA: TGTGCCAGTAGAAGAGGGCAGGGGGCGAACGGCTACACCTTC; CDR3 protein: CASRRGQGANGYTF
clone size: -; V gene: TRBV2; D gene: -; J gene: TRBJ2-4; CDR3 DNA: TGTGCCAGCAGTGAAGCCCCGGCGGGCATTCAGTACTTC; CDR3 protein: CASSEAPAGIQYF
clone size: -; V gene: TRBV7-4; D gene: -; J gene: TRBJ1-2; CDR3 DNA: TGTGCCAGCAGCTTAGAGGGCAGGGCTCACTATGGCTACACCTTC; CDR3 protein: CASSLEGRAHYGYTF
clone size: -; V gene: TRBV18; D gene: TRBD1; J gene: TRBJ1-2; CDR3 DNA: TGTGCCAGCTCACCTATCGGACAGGGGGACTATGGCTACACCTTC; CDR3 protein: CASSPIGQGDYGYTF
clone size: -; V gene: TRBV27; D gene: -; J gene: TRBJ1-1; CDR3 DNA: TGTGCCAGCAGTTACGTGGGCCTGAACACTGAAGCTTTCTTT; CDR3 protein: CASSYVGLNTEAFF
clone size: -; V gene: TRBV7-2; D gene: -; J gene: TRBJ1-4; CDR3 DNA: TGTGCCAGCAGCCAGTCAGGGGCGGCTAATGAAAAACTGTTTTTT; CDR3 protein: CASSQSGAANEKLFF
clone size: -; V gene: TRBV14; D gene: TRBD2; J gene: TRBJ2-1; CDR3 DNA: TGTGCCAGCAGCCAAGGGCGGCGGGGGGGCACTGAGCAGTTCTTC; CDR3 protein: CASSQGRRGGTEQFF
clone size: -; V gene: TRBV21-1; D gene: -; J gene: TRBJ1-2; CDR3 DNA: TGTGCCAGCAGTTACTCGGGGGGGCCCTATGGCTACACCTTC; CDR3 protein: CASSYSGGPYGYTF
clone size: -; V gene: TRBV9; D gene: -; J gene: TRBJ2-7; CDR3 DNA: TGTGCCAGCAGCGAGGGGGGGAGCTCCTACGAGCAGTACTTC; CDR3 protein: CASSEGGSSYEQYF
clone size: few; V gene: TRBV2; D gene: TRBD1; J gene: TRBJ1-6; CDR3 DNA: TGTGCCAGCACCCGACAGGGCGCTGGGAATTCACCCCTCCACTTT; CDR3 protein: CASTRQGAGNSPLHF
clone size: -; V gene: TRBV4-2; D gene: TRBD1; J gene: TRBJ1-2; CDR3 DNA: TGTGCCAGCAGCCTCGGACAGGAACGGAACTATGGCTACACCTTC; CDR3 protein: CASSLGQERNYGYTF
clone size: -; V gene: TRBV9; D gene: -; J gene: TRBJ2-7; CDR3 DNA: TGTGCCAGCAGCGTAGATCTCAGTTCCGCCTACGAGCAGTACTTC; CDR3 protein: CASSVDLSSAYEQYF
clone size: -; V gene: TRBV19; D gene: TRBD1; J gene: TRBJ2-2; CDR3 DNA: TGTGCCAGTAGTATCCCGACAGGGATGAACACCGGGGAGCTGTTTTTT; CDR3 protein: CASSIPTGMNTGELFF
clone size: -; V gene: TRBV7-2; D gene: -; J gene: TRBJ2-1; CDR3 DNA: TGTGCCAGCAGCTTCCGGGGAACCTACAATGAGCAGTTCTTC; CDR3 protein: CASSFRGTYNEQFF
clone size: -; V gene: TRBV14; D gene: -; J gene: TRBJ2-3; CDR3 DNA: TGTGCCAGCAGCCAAGATCGAGGGGGGGCCGGAGATACGCAGTATTTT; CDR3 protein: CASSQDRGGAGDTQYF
clone size: -; V gene: TRBV7-3; D gene: -; J gene: TRBJ1-1; CDR3 DNA: TGTGCCAGCAGGCAGCTATCCGGGGTGAACACTGAAGCTTTCTTT; CDR3 protein: CASRQLSGVNTEAFF
clone size: -; V gene: TRBV29-1; D gene: TRBD1; J gene: TRBJ2-7; CDR3 DNA: TGCAGCTTTTGGACAGGGGGAAACGAGCAGTACTTC; CDR3 protein: CSFWTGGNEQYF
clone size: -; V gene: TRBV6-6; D gene: TRBD1; J gene: TRBJ2-5; CDR3 DNA: TGTGCCAGCAGTGCGACAGGGACGAAGGAGACCCAGTACTTC; CDR3 protein: CASSATGTKETQYF
clone size: -; V gene: TRBV10-2; D gene: TRBD1; J gene: TRBJ2-1; CDR3 DNA: TGCGCCAGCAGTGAACCTGGACAGGGCTATGACTACAATGAGCAGTTCTTC; CDR3 protein: CASSEPGQGYDYNEQFF
clone size: -; V gene: TRBV5-1; D gene: -; J gene: TRBJ2-5; CDR3 DNA: TGCGCCAGCAGCCTCTTTGGGGCGGAAGGGGAGACCCAGTACTTC; CDR3 protein: CASSLFGAEGETQYF
clone size: -; V gene: TRBV7-3; D gene: TRBD1; J gene: TRBJ2-1; CDR3 DNA: TGTGCCAGCAGCCCCGGGACAGAGTACAATGAGCAGTTCTTC; CDR3 protein: CASSPGTEYNEQFF
clone size: -; V gene: TRBV7-9; D gene: -; J gene: TRBJ1-2; CDR3 DNA: TGTGCCAGCAGCTTGTCGGGGGTCTATGGCTACACCTTC; CDR3 protein: CASSLSGVYGYTF
clone size: -; V gene: TRBV15; D gene: -; J gene: TRBJ1-4; CDR3 DNA: TGTGCCACCAGCAGAGAAGCGGCAACTAATGAAAAACTGTTTTTT; CDR3 protein: CATSREAATNEKLFF